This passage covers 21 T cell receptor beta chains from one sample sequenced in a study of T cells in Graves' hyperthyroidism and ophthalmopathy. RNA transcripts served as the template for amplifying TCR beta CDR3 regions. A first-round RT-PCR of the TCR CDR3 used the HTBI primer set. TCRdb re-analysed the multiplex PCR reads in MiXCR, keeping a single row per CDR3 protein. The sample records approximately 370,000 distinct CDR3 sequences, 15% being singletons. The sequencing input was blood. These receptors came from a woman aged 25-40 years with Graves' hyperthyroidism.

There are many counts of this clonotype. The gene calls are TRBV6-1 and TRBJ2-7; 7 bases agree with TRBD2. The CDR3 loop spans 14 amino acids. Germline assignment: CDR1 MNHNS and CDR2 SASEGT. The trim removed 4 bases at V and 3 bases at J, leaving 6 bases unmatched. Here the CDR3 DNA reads TGTGCCAGCAGTGCGGCTAGCGGCAACTACGAGCAGTACTTC. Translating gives CASSAASGNYEQYF.

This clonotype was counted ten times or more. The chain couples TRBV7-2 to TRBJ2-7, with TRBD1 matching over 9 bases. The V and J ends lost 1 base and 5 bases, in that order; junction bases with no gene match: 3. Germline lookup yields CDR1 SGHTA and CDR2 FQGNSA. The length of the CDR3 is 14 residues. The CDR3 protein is CASSLETGGHEQYF. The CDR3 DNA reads TGTGCCAGCAGCTTAGAAACAGGGGGCCACGAGCAGTACTTC.

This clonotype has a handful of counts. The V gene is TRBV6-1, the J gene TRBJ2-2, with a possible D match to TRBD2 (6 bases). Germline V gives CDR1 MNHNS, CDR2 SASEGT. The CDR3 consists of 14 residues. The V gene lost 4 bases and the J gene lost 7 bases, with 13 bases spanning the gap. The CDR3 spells CASSVTGTLGELFF. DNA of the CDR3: TGTGCCAGCAGTGTCACCGGGACTCTCGGGGAGCTGTTTTTT.

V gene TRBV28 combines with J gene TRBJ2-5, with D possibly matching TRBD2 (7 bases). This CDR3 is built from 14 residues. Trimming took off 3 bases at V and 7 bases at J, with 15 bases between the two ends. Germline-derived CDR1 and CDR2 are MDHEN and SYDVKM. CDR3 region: CASSLGGGPRTQYF. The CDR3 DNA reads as TGTGCCAGCAGTTTGGGAGGGGGACCACGGACCCAGTACTTC.

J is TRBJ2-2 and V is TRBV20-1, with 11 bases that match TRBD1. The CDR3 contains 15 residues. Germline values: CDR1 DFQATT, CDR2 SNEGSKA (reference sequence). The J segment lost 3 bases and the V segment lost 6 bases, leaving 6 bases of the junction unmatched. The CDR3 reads CSAQPGQGDTGELFF. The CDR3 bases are TGCAGTGCACAACCGGGACAGGGGGACACCGGGGAGCTGTTTTTT.

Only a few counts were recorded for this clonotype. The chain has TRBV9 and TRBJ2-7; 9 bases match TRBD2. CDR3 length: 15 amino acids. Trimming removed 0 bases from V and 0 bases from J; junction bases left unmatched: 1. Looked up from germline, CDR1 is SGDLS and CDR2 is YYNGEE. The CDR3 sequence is CASSVGLADSYEQYF. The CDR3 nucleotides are TGTGCCAGCAGCGTAGGACTAGCGGACTCCTACGAGCAGTACTTC. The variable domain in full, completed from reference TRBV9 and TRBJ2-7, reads DSGVTQTPKHLITATGQRVTLRCSPRSGDLSVYWYQQSLDQGLQFLIQYYNGEERAKGNILERFSAQQFPDLHSELNLSSLELGDSALYFCASSVGLADSYEQYFGPGTRLTVT.

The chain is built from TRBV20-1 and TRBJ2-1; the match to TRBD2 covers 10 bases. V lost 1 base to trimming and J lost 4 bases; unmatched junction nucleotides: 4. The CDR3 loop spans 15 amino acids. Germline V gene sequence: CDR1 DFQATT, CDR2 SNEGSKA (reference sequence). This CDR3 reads CSARVAGGLYNEQFF. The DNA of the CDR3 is TGCAGTGCTAGAGTAGCGGGGGGCCTATACAATGAGCAGTTCTTC.

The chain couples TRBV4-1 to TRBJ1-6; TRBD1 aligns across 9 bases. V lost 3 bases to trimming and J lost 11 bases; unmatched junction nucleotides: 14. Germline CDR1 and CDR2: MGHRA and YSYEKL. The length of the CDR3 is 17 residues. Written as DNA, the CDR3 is TGCGCCAGCAGCCATACCGGGACAGGGAGAGGGAGTCCACCCCTCCACTTT. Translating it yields CASSHTGTGRGSPPLHF.

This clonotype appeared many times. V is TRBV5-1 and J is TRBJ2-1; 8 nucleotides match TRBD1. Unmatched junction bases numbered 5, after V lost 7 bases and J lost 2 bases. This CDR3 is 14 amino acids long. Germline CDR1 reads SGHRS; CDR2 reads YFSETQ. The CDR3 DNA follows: TGCGCCAGCCGGGTACAGGGGGCCTACAATGAGCAGTTCTTC. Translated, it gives CASRVQGAYNEQFF.

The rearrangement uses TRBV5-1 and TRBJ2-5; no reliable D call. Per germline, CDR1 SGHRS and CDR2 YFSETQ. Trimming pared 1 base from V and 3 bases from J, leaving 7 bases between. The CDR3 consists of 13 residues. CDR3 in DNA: TGCGCCAGCAGCTTGACAGCAGAAGAGACCCAGTACTTC. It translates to CASSLTAEETQYF.

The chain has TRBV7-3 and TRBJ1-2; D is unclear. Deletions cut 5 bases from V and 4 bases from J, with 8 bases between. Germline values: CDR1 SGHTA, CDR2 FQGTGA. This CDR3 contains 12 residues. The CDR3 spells CASSPAGYGYTF. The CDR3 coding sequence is TGTGCCAGCAGCCCCGCCGGCTATGGCTACACCTTC.

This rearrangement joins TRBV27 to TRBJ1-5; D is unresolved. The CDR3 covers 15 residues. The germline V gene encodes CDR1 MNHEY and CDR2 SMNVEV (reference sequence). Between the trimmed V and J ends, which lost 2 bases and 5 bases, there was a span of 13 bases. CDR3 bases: TGTGCCAGCAGTTTACAAGGATTCCCCGATCAGCCCCAGCATTTT. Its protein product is CASSLQGFPDQPQHF.

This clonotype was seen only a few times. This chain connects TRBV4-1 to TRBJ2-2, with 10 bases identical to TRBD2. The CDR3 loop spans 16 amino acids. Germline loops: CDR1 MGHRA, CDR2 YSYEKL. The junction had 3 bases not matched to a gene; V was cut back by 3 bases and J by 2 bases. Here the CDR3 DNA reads TGCGCCAGCAGCCAGGGACTAGCGCTTAACACCGGGGAGCTGTTTTTT. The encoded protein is CASSQGLALNTGELFF.

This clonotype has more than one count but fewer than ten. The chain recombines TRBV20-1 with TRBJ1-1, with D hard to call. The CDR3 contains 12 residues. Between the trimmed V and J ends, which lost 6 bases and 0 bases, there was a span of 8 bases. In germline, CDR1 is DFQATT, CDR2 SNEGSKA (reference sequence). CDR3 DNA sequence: TGCAGTGCAAGACGGTTGAACACTGAAGCTTTCTTT. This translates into CSARRLNTEAFF.

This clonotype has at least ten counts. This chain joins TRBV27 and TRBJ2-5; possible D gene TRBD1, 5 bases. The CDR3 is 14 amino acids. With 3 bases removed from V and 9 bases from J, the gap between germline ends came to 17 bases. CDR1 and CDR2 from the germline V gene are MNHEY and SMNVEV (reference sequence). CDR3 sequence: CASSFRTPPEPQYF. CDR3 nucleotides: TGTGCCAGCAGTTTCCGGACACCCCCAGAACCCCAGTACTTC.

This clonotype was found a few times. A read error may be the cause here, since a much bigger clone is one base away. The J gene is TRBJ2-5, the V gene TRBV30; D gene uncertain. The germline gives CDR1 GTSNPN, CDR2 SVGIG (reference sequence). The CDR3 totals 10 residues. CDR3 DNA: TGTGCCTGGCCGGGTGAGACCCCGTACTTC. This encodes CAWPGETPYF.

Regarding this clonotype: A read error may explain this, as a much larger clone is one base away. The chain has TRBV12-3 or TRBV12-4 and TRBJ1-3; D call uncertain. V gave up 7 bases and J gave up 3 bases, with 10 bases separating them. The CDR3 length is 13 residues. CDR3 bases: TGTGCCAGCAAGAAATACAGTGGAAACACCATATATTTT. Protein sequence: CASKKYSGNTIYF.

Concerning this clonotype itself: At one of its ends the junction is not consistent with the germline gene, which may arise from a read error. CDR3 coding DNA: TGTGCCAGCACTTTAGGACAGTACAATCAGCCCCAGCATTTT. Amino acid sequence: CASTLGQYNQPQHF. The chain is built from TRBV12-3 or TRBV12-4 and TRBJ1-5; perhaps TRBD1 as D (6 bases). CDR3 length: 14 residues.

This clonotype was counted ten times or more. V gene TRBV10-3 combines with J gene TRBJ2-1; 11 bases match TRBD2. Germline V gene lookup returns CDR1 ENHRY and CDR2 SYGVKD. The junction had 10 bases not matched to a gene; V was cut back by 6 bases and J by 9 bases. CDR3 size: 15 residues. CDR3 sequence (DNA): TGTGCCATCAGCGACCCTAGCGGGAGGAGTGGTGAGCAGTTCTTC. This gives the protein CAISDPSGRSGEQFF.

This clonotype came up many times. Here the CDR3 DNA reads TGTGCCAGCTCACGGGAAAGAGATTCACCCCTCCACTTT. Translating gives CASSRERDSPLHF. V usage is TRBV18 and J usage is TRBJ1-6; D is ambiguous. Germline V gives CDR1 KGHSH, CDR2 LQKENI. The CDR3 contains 13 residues. Trimming removed 4 bases from V and 8 bases from J, with 9 bases in between.

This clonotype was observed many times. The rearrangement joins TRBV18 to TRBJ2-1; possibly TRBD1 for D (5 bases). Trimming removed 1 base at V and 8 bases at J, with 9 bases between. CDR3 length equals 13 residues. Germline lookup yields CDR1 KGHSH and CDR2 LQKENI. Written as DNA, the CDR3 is TGTGCCAGCTCACCACGCAGGGCCGATGAGCAGTTCTTC. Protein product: CASSPRRADEQFF.